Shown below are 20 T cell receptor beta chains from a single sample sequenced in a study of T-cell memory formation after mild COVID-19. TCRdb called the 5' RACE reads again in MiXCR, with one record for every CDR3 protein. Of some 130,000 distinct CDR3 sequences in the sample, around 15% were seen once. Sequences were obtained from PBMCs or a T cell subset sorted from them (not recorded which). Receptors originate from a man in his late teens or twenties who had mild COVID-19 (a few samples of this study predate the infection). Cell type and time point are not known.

CDR3 nucleotides: TGTGCCAGCAGCCGAAATGGCCTGAACACTGAAGCTTTCTTT. This sequence encodes CASSRNGLNTEAFF. The V call is TRBV11-3, the J call TRBJ1-1, with D uncertain. V shed 5 bases and J shed 0 bases, with 10 bases lying between them. In germline, CDR1 is SGHNT, CDR2 YENEEA. The CDR3 is 14 residues long.

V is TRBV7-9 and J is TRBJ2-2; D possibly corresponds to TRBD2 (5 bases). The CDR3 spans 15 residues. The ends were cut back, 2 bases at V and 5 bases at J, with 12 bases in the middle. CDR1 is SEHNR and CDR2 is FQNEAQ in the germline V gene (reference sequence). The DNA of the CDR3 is TGTGCCAGCAGCTTACGACCCGGGGAAACCGGGGAGCTGTTTTTT. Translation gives CASSLRPGETGELFF.

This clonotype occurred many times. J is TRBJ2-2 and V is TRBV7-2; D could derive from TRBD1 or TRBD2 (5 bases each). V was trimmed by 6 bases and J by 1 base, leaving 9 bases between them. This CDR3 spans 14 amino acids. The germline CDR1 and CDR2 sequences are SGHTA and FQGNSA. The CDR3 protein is CASRGTGNTGELFF. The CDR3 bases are TGTGCCAGCAGGGGGACGGGGAACACCGGGGAGCTGTTTTTT.

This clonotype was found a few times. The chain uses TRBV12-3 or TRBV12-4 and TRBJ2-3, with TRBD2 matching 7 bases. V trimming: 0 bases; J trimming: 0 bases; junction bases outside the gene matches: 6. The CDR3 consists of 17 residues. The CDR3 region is CASSLAGRGPSTDTQYF. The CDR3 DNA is TGTGCCAGCAGTTTAGCGGGGAGGGGTCCTAGCACAGATACGCAGTATTTT.

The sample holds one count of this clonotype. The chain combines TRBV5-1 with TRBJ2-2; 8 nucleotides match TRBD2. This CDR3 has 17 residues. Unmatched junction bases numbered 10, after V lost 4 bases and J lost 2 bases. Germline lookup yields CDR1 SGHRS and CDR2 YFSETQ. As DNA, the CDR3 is TGCGCCAGCAGCCGCAAACGGCGGGGGGAAAACACCGGGGAGCTGTTTTTT. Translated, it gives CASSRKRRGENTGELFF.

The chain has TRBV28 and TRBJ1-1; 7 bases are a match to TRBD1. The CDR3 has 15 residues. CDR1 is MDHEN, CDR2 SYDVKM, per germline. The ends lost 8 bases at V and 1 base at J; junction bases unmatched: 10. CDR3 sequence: CASGHRGGGNTEAFF. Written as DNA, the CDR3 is TGTGCCAGCGGCCACAGGGGAGGAGGGAACACTGAAGCTTTCTTT.

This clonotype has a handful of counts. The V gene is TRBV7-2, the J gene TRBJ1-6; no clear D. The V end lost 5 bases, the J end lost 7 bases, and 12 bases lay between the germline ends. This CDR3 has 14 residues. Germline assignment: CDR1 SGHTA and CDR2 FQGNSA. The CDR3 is CASSQYGINSPLHF. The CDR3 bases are TGTGCCAGCAGCCAGTATGGGATCAATTCACCCCTCCACTTT.

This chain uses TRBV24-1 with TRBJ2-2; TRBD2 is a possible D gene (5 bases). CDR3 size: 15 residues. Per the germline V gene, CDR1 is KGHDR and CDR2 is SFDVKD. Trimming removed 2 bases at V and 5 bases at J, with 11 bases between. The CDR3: CATSDSARGTGELFF. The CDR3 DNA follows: TGTGCCACCAGTGATTCCGCCCGGGGTACCGGGGAGCTGTTTTTT.

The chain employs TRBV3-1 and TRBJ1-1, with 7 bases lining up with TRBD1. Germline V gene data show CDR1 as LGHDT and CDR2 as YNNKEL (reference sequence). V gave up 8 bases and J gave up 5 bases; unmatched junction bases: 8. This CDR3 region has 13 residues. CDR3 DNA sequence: TGTGCCAGCTCCGTAGGGGGCTATACTGAAGCTTTCTTT. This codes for CASSVGGYTEAFF.

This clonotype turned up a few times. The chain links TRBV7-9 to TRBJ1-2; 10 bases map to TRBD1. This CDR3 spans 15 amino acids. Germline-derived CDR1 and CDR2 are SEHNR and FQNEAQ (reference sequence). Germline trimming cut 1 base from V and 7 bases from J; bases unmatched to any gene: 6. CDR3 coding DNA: TGTGCCAGCAGCTTAGGAGGGACAGGGGAAGGTGGCTACACCTTC. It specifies CASSLGGTGEGGYTF.

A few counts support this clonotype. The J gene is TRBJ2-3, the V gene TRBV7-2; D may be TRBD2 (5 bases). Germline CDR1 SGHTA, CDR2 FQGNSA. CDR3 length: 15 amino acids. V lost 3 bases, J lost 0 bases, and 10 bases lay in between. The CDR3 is CASSFSLASTDTQYF. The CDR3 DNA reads TGTGCCAGCAGCTTCAGTCTAGCCAGCACAGATACGCAGTATTTT.

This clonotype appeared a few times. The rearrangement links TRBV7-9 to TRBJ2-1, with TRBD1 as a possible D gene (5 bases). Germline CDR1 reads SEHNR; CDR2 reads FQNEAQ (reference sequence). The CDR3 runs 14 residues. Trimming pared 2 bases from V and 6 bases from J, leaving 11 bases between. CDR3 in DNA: TGTGCCAGCAGCTTAACTGGGGCGAGCAATGAGCAGTTCTTC. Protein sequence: CASSLTGASNEQFF.

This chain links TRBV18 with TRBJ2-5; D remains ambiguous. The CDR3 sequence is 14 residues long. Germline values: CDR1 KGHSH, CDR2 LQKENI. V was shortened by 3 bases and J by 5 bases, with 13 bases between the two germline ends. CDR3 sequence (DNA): TGTGCCAGCTCACCGATCAGCGAGGTTGAGACCCAGTACTTC. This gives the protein CASSPISEVETQYF.

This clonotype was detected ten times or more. CDR3 sequence: CASSPQEFRGYTF. CDR3 nucleotides: TGTGCCAGCAGTCCACAGGAGTTCCGTGGCTACACCTTC. V gene TRBV12-3 or TRBV12-4 combines with J gene TRBJ1-2; TRBD1 might be the D (5 bases). The germline V and J ends were trimmed by 5 bases and 7 bases, with 14 bases remaining between them. CDR3 length equals 13 residues.

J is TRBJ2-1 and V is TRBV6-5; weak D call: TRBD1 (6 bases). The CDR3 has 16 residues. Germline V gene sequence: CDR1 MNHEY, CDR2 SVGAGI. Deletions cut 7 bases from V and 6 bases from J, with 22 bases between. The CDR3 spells CASKREQGRGGNEQFF. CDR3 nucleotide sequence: TGTGCCAGCAAGAGAGAACAGGGAAGGGGTGGCAATGAGCAGTTCTTC.

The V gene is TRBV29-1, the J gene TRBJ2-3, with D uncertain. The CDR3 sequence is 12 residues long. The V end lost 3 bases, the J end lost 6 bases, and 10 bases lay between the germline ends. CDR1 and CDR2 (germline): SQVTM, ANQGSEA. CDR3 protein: CSVDALSDTQYF. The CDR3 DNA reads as TGCAGCGTTGACGCCCTTAGCGATACGCAGTATTTT.

CDR3: CASSYSSSGGYNEQFF. CDR3 DNA: TGTGCCAGCAGTTACTCGAGTTCAGGGGGTTACAATGAGCAGTTCTTC. The chain joins TRBV6-5 to TRBJ2-1; TRBD1 agrees at 7 bases. The CDR3 contains 16 residues. V shed 0 bases and J 4 bases; nucleotides not matched to a gene: 6. Germline V lookup: CDR1 MNHEY, CDR2 SVGAGI.

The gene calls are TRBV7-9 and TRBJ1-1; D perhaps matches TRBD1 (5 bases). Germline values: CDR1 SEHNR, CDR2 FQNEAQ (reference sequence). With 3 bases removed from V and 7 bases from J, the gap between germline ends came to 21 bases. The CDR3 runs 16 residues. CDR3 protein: CASSFGAGYIYGEAFF. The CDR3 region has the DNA TGTGCCAGCAGCTTTGGGGCAGGGTATATCTACGGTGAAGCTTTCTTT.

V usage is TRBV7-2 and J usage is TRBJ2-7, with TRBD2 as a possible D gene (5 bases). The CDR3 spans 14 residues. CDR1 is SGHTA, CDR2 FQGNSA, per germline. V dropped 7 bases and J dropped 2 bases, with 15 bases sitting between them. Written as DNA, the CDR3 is TGTGCCAGCACCTTTGTCGGGGAAGCCTACGAGCAGTACTTC. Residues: CASTFVGEAYEQYF.

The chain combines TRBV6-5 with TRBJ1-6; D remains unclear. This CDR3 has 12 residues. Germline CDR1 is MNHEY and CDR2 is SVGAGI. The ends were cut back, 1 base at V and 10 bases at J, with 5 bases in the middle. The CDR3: CASSYWESPLHF. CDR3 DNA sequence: TGTGCCAGCAGTTACTGGGAATCACCCCTCCACTTT.